These 2 T cell receptor beta chains share one sample of origin, sequenced in a study of T-cell memory formation after mild COVID-19. MiXCR, run by TCRdb on the 5' RACE reads, gives a single entry per CDR3 protein. The table includes about half a million distinct CDR3 sequences, around a sixth detected once. Sequenced: PBMCs or a T cell subset sorted from them (not recorded which). The source is an adult woman who had mild COVID-19 (a few samples of this study predate the infection). Cell type and time point are not known.

The chain has TRBV3-1 and TRBJ1-2; D is uncertain. This CDR3 comprises 13 residues. The germline gives CDR1 LGHDT, CDR2 YNNKEL (reference sequence). Trimming removed 0 bases at V and 9 bases at J, with 11 bases between. The CDR3 nucleotides read TGTGCCAGCAGCCAAGACGCACGGCGGAGCTACACCTTC. Translated: CASSQDARRSYTF.

This clonotype appeared once. This chain connects TRBV7-9 to TRBJ1-1; D not certain. The CDR3 is 12 residues long. Germline values: CDR1 SEHNR, CDR2 FQNEAQ (reference sequence). V was clipped by 1 base and J by 3 bases, with 3 bases between them. The chain's CDR3 is CASSLDDTEAFF. CDR3 DNA sequence: TGTGCCAGCAGCTTAGACGACACTGAAGCTTTCTTT.